The rows below give T cell receptor beta chains drawn from one sample of a study of blood T cell repertoires in COVID-19. Clones were sequenced by immunoSEQ multiplex PCR, and TCRdb holds only the in-frame ones, with some missing. The sample has 85,000 to 120,000 clones, 85% to 90% seen once. Sample: peripheral blood. These receptors originate from a man aged 45-65 years with active or convalescent COVID-19. The CDR3 runs from the conserved cysteine through the conserved F or W. Each record gives: V gene, CDR3 length, J gene, clone size, D gene, CDR3 protein, CDR3 DNA. A D gene is named only where the DNA matches it firmly. The size field is filled for only some rows; it gives once, few, many or a size class.

v_gene: TRBV18
len: 17
j_gene: TRBJ1-2
abundance: -
d_gene: -
CDR3aa: CASLPTGGNLANYGYTF
CDR3nt: TGTGCCAGCCTACCGACTGGAGGAAACCTAGCTAACTATGGCTACACCTTC

v_gene: TRBV5-1
len: 15
j_gene: TRBJ2-1
abundance: -
d_gene: -
CDR3aa: CASSLTSVVYNEQFF
CDR3nt: TGCGCCAGCAGCTTAACCAGCGTCGTGTACAATGAGCAGTTCTTC

v_gene: TRBV10-3
len: 12
j_gene: TRBJ2-7
abundance: once
d_gene: -
CDR3aa: CAISDGQYEQYF
CDR3nt: TGTGCCATCAGTGACGGACAGTACGAGCAGTACTTC

v_gene: TRBV6-5
len: 12
j_gene: TRBJ1-1
abundance: -
d_gene: TRBD1
CDR3aa: CASSPWTGEDFF
CDR3nt: TGTGCCAGCAGTCCCTGGACAGGGGAGGATTTCTTT

v_gene: TRBV28
len: 13
j_gene: TRBJ1-2
abundance: -
d_gene: -
CDR3aa: CASSNTGWYGYTF
CDR3nt: TGTGCCAGCAGTAATACAGGGTGGTATGGCTACACCTTC

v_gene: TRBV3-1/TRBV3-2
len: 15
j_gene: TRBJ1-2
abundance: -
d_gene: -
CDR3aa: CASSQVDSPFYGYTF
CDR3nt: TGTGCCAGCAGCCAAGTGGACAGCCCCTTCTATGGCTACACCTTC

v_gene: TRBV10-3
len: 14
j_gene: TRBJ2-7
abundance: -
d_gene: -
CDR3aa: CAIREDRALGEQYF
CDR3nt: TGTGCCATCAGGGAGGACAGAGCCTTAGGCGAGCAGTACTTC

v_gene: TRBV10-1
len: 15
j_gene: TRBJ2-3
abundance: -
d_gene: TRBD2
CDR3aa: CASSDNSGGADTQYF
CDR3nt: TGCGCCAGCAGTGATAATAGCGGGGGGGCAGATACGCAGTATTTT

v_gene: TRBV7-9
len: 14
j_gene: TRBJ2-5
abundance: -
d_gene: -
CDR3aa: CASRWGGPQETQYF
CDR3nt: TGTGCCAGCAGGTGGGGGGGCCCTCAAGAGACCCAGTACTTC

v_gene: TRBV4-3
len: 17
j_gene: TRBJ2-2
abundance: -
d_gene: TRBD2
CDR3aa: CASSQAPSAGGAGELFF
CDR3nt: TGCGCCAGCAGCCAAGCCCCTTCAGCGGGGGGGGCCGGGGAGCTGTTTTTT

v_gene: TRBV18
len: 16
j_gene: TRBJ1-1
abundance: -
d_gene: TRBD1
CDR3aa: CASQLGTGEISTEAFF
CDR3nt: TGTGCCAGCCAGCTGGGGACAGGGGAGATATCGACTGAAGCTTTCTTT

v_gene: TRBV2
len: 16
j_gene: TRBJ2-2
abundance: -
d_gene: -
CDR3aa: CASTNLPGENTGELFF
CDR3nt: TGTGCCAGCACTAACCTCCCCGGGGAGAACACCGGGGAGCTGTTTTTT

v_gene: TRBV19
len: 14
j_gene: TRBJ2-5
abundance: -
d_gene: -
CDR3aa: CASSLTGKEETQYF
CDR3nt: TGTGCCAGTAGCTTGACAGGAAAAGAAGAGACCCAGTACTTC

v_gene: TRBV6-5
len: 15
j_gene: TRBJ2-2
abundance: -
d_gene: -
CDR3aa: CASSYSPGIPGELFF
CDR3nt: TGTGCCAGCAGTTACAGCCCAGGGATCCCCGGGGAGCTGTTTTTT

v_gene: TRBV2
len: 15
j_gene: TRBJ2-2
abundance: -
d_gene: TRBD1
CDR3aa: CATSGGVANTGELFF
CDR3nt: TGTGCCACCTCAGGGGGAGTCGCGAACACCGGGGAGCTGTTTTTT

v_gene: TRBV5-1
len: 14
j_gene: TRBJ1-2
abundance: -
d_gene: -
CDR3aa: CASSSSGGGYGYTF
CDR3nt: TGCGCCAGCAGCTCCTCGGGGGGAGGCTATGGCTACACCTTC

v_gene: TRBV19
len: 13
j_gene: TRBJ1-1
abundance: -
d_gene: TRBD1
CDR3aa: CASKQGSYSEAFF
CDR3nt: TGTGCCAGTAAACAGGGGAGTTATTCTGAAGCTTTCTTT

v_gene: TRBV6-5
len: 15
j_gene: TRBJ2-7
abundance: -
d_gene: TRBD1
CDR3aa: CASSSLPGTVYEQYF
CDR3nt: TGTGCCAGCAGTTCGCTCCCCGGGACAGTCTACGAGCAGTACTTC

v_gene: TRBV4-1
len: 15
j_gene: TRBJ1-5
abundance: -
d_gene: -
CDR3aa: CASSPSTAEDQPQHF
CDR3nt: TGCGCCAGCAGCCCCAGTACGGCGGAGGATCAGCCCCAGCATTTT

v_gene: TRBV4-1
len: 15
j_gene: TRBJ2-1
abundance: -
d_gene: TRBD2
CDR3aa: CASSLLSGGASEQFF
CDR3nt: TGCGCCAGCAGCCTCCTTAGCGGGGGGGCCAGTGAGCAGTTCTTC

v_gene: TRBV2
len: 12
j_gene: TRBJ1-1
abundance: -
d_gene: -
CDR3aa: CASTLGETEAFF
CDR3nt: TGTGCCAGCACCTTAGGGGAAACTGAAGCTTTCTTT

v_gene: TRBV5-1
len: 16
j_gene: TRBJ2-1
abundance: -
d_gene: TRBD1
CDR3aa: CASSLAPAGGRNEQFF
CDR3nt: TGCGCCAGCAGCTTGGCTCCGGCAGGGGGCAGGAATGAGCAGTTCTTC

v_gene: TRBV21-1
len: 17
j_gene: TRBJ2-4
abundance: -
d_gene: -
CDR3aa: CASSAQATPLAKNIQYF
CDR3nt: TGTGCCAGCAGCGCCCAGGCCACACCCTTAGCCAAAAACATTCAGTACTTC

v_gene: TRBV19
len: 15
j_gene: TRBJ1-2
abundance: -
d_gene: -
CDR3aa: CASTPMGQTLGGYTF
CDR3nt: TGTGCCAGTACCCCGATGGGGCAGACCCTCGGTGGCTACACCTTC

v_gene: TRBV28
len: 15
j_gene: TRBJ1-6
abundance: -
d_gene: -
CDR3aa: CASLPTGRYNSPLHF
CDR3nt: TGTGCCAGCTTACCGACAGGAAGGTATAATTCACCCCTCCACTTT

v_gene: TRBV7-9
len: 15
j_gene: TRBJ2-7
abundance: -
d_gene: TRBD1
CDR3aa: CASSSSGTEENEQYF
CDR3nt: TGTGCCAGCAGCTCCTCCGGGACAGAAGAAAACGAGCAGTACTTC

v_gene: TRBV4-3
len: 16
j_gene: TRBJ1-4
abundance: -
d_gene: -
CDR3aa: CASSQDRWEQVGKLFF
CDR3nt: TGCGCCAGCAGCCAAGATCGCTGGGAGCAGGTCGGAAAACTGTTTTTT

v_gene: TRBV5-8
len: 16
j_gene: TRBJ1-5
abundance: -
d_gene: TRBD1
CDR3aa: CASSLARDSSNQPQHF
CDR3nt: TGTGCCAGCAGCTTGGCCAGGGACAGCAGCAATCAGCCCCAGCATTTT

v_gene: TRBV5-6
len: 15
j_gene: TRBJ1-4
abundance: -
d_gene: -
CDR3aa: CATLPNPGASWRLFF
CDR3nt: TGTGCCACCCTCCCAAATCCGGGAGCCTCCTGGAGACTGTTTTTT

v_gene: TRBV12-3/TRBV12-4
len: 12
j_gene: TRBJ1-3
abundance: -
d_gene: -
CDR3aa: CASSLAGDTIYF
CDR3nt: TGTGCCAGCAGTTTAGCCGGGGACACCATATATTTT

v_gene: TRBV7-9
len: 12
j_gene: TRBJ2-3
abundance: few
d_gene: -
CDR3aa: CASSLLADTQYF
CDR3nt: TGTGCCAGCAGCCTATTGGCAGATACGCAGTATTTT

v_gene: TRBV6-2/TRBV6-3
len: 16
j_gene: TRBJ1-6
abundance: -
d_gene: TRBD1
CDR3aa: CASSYLWTGWNSPLHF
CDR3nt: TGTGCCAGCAGTTACCTGTGGACAGGGTGGAATTCACCCCTCCACTTT

v_gene: TRBV28
len: 15
j_gene: TRBJ1-5
abundance: -
d_gene: -
CDR3aa: CASSPPVPGGQPQHF
CDR3nt: TGTGCCAGCAGTCCCCCAGTGCCGGGGGGACAGCCCCAGCATTTT

v_gene: TRBV6-2/TRBV6-3
len: 18
j_gene: TRBJ2-3
abundance: -
d_gene: TRBD2
CDR3aa: CASSYSRLAGPYTDTQYF
CDR3nt: TGTGCCAGCAGTTACTCGAGACTAGCGGGGCCCTACACAGATACGCAGTATTTT

v_gene: TRBV24-1
len: 13
j_gene: TRBJ1-5
abundance: -
d_gene: -
CDR3aa: CATSDFNGQPQHF
CDR3nt: TGTGCCACCAGTGATTTTAACGGTCAGCCCCAGCATTTT

v_gene: TRBV18
len: 14
j_gene: TRBJ2-3
abundance: -
d_gene: TRBD2
CDR3aa: CASSPVNSGDTQYF
CDR3nt: TGTGCCAGCTCACCAGTTAATAGCGGGGATACGCAGTATTTT

v_gene: TRBV4-1
len: 17
j_gene: TRBJ2-1
abundance: -
d_gene: TRBD2
CDR3aa: CASSLTSGGASYNEQFF
CDR3nt: TGCGCCAGCAGTCTGACTAGCGGGGGGGCTTCCTACAATGAGCAGTTCTTC

v_gene: TRBV28
len: 13
j_gene: TRBJ1-2
abundance: -
d_gene: -
CDR3aa: CASNIQGYYGYTF
CDR3nt: TGTGCCAGCAACATACAGGGCTACTATGGCTACACCTTC

v_gene: TRBV5-4
len: 13
j_gene: TRBJ1-2
abundance: -
d_gene: -
CDR3aa: CASSFDREYGYTF
CDR3nt: TGTGCCAGCAGCTTTGACAGAGAGTATGGCTACACCTTC

v_gene: TRBV10-3
len: 11
j_gene: TRBJ2-1
abundance: once
d_gene: -
CDR3aa: CAIRVGNEQFF
CDR3nt: TGTGCCATCAGAGTCGGGAATGAGCAGTTCTTC

v_gene: TRBV7-8
len: 15
j_gene: TRBJ2-7
abundance: -
d_gene: TRBD1
CDR3aa: CASSRTGQRGSEQYF
CDR3nt: TGTGCCAGCAGCCGGACGGGACAGAGGGGAAGCGAGCAGTACTTC

v_gene: TRBV28
len: 13
j_gene: TRBJ1-6
abundance: -
d_gene: TRBD1
CDR3aa: CASRTRGQSPLHF
CDR3nt: TGTGCCAGCAGGACCAGGGGGCAATCACCCCTCCACTTT

v_gene: TRBV5-8
len: 13
j_gene: TRBJ1-1
abundance: -
d_gene: -
CDR3aa: CATARGVNTEAFF
CDR3nt: TGTGCCACCGCAAGGGGCGTGAACACTGAAGCTTTCTTT

v_gene: TRBV7-9
len: 18
j_gene: TRBJ1-4
abundance: -
d_gene: -
CDR3aa: CASRYEAQGYRTNEKLFF
CDR3nt: TGTGCCAGCAGATACGAAGCCCAGGGGTATAGGACTAATGAAAAACTGTTTTTT

v_gene: TRBV18
len: 17
j_gene: TRBJ2-2
abundance: -
d_gene: TRBD1
CDR3aa: CASSPPTPGQGIGELFF
CDR3nt: TGTGCCAGCTCACCTCCCACCCCGGGACAGGGGATCGGAGAGCTGTTTTTT

v_gene: TRBV19
len: 16
j_gene: TRBJ1-2
abundance: -
d_gene: TRBD1
CDR3aa: CASKTGTGRSNYGYTF
CDR3nt: TGTGCCAGTAAGACCGGGACAGGGAGGAGTAACTATGGCTACACCTTC

v_gene: TRBV7-2
len: 14
j_gene: TRBJ1-5
abundance: -
d_gene: -
CDR3aa: CASSLGQNNQPQHF
CDR3nt: TGTGCCAGCAGCTTAGGACAGAACAATCAGCCCCAGCATTTT

v_gene: TRBV28
len: 15
j_gene: TRBJ1-2
abundance: -
d_gene: TRBD1
CDR3aa: CASSPPTGTGYSYTF
CDR3nt: TGTGCCAGCAGCCCACCCACCGGGACAGGTTACAGCTACACCTTC

v_gene: TRBV27
len: 14
j_gene: TRBJ1-2
abundance: -
d_gene: -
CDR3aa: CASSRNGGAYGYTF
CDR3nt: TGTGCCAGCAGTAGAAATGGGGGCGCCTATGGCTACACCTTC

v_gene: TRBV10-3
len: 12
j_gene: TRBJ1-2
abundance: -
d_gene: -
CDR3aa: CAISETGYGYTF
CDR3nt: TGTGCCATCAGTGAAACAGGATATGGCTACACCTTC

v_gene: TRBV7-9
len: 13
j_gene: TRBJ1-1
abundance: -
d_gene: -
CDR3aa: CASSRGSKAEAFF
CDR3nt: TGTGCCAGCAGCCGCGGAAGTAAAGCTGAAGCTTTCTTT

v_gene: TRBV18
len: 16
j_gene: TRBJ1-1
abundance: -
d_gene: -
CDR3aa: CASSPQGSRVNTEAFF
CDR3nt: TGTGCCAGCTCACCTCAGGGGTCTCGGGTGAACACTGAAGCTTTCTTT

v_gene: TRBV19
len: 14
j_gene: TRBJ2-3
abundance: -
d_gene: -
CDR3aa: CASSFDPGADTQYF
CDR3nt: TGTGCCAGTAGTTTCGATCCAGGGGCAGATACGCAGTATTTT

v_gene: TRBV28
len: 13
j_gene: TRBJ1-5
abundance: -
d_gene: TRBD1
CDR3aa: CASRTGGNQPQHF
CDR3nt: TGTGCCAGCAGGACAGGGGGCAATCAGCCCCAGCATTTT